This entry is about one TCR beta chain. The antigen this receptor binds is unknown. No quality values exist for individual bases; no much larger clone is one base distant. TCRbeta CDR3 regions were amplified from genomic DNA using the immunoSEQ Assay, a bias-controlled multiplex PCR. In the source study's methods: The number of nucleated cells in each sample was estimated from the amplification of reference gene primers within the assay. Sequence reads were collapsed and filtered to measure the absolute abundance of every unique TCRbeta CDR3 rearrangement. For each sample, productive Simpson clonality was calculated by taking the square root of Simpson's diversity index across productive rearrangements. Here the immuneACCESS table is served through TCRdb, limited to in-frame sequences with V and J called. Missing clones are a known gap in these copies; in checked studies unresolved V genes cover under half, and the rest lacks a known reason. That table supplies the V and J calls and clone size; D and trimming were determined from the DNA. Within this sample are under 250,000 clones, with 65% to 85% of them counted one time only. Jointly, the top ten make up roughly 3.5% of the sample.

Based on the germline V gene (reference sequence), the CDR1 and CDR2 sequences are SEHNR and FQNEAQ. The CDR3 starts with the cysteine, ends with the phenylalanine, and has 15 residues. Left in the record is the CDR3 DNA by itself, 45 bases read in frame from the first base. From V the trimming removes 2 bases and from J it removes 7 bases, while the gene matches leave 4 bases of the junction unaccounted for. This entry belongs to a study of blood T cell repertoires in COVID-19 (dated by TCRdb to 2020 to 2022). The study in broad terms: Samples covering the acute and convalescent phases of COVID-19 were provided by collaborators in the United States, Italy and Spain. The prospective study material was composed of cDNA or gDNA derived from T cells, B-cell-depleted T cells, or PBMCs. Deeply sampled blood TCRbeta repertoires from subjects exposed to, actively infected with, or recovered from COVID-19 were included in the dataset. The repertoires were made available in a free public database intended to serve as a resource for research on the immune response to SARS-CoV-2. Samples came from the ongoing ImmuneRACE study (first 160 participants) plus 1,254 subjects from 6 global collaborators. Sample metadata almost always included a de-identified subject ID, COVID-19 status, age in years and sex. Where available, HLA class I and class II types were obtained from metadata supplied by the sample provider rather than from assay-based typing.

Participants in the prospective study were aged roughly 18 to 100 years, lived in 20 to 30 United States geographic areas, and enrolled through a virtual design. Cohort assignment in the prospective study relied on participant-reported clinical history from a screening survey and a study questionnaire. For ImmuneRACE Cohort 3, a participant was defined as recovered based on two consecutive negative NP/OP PCR tests, clearance by a healthcare professional, or resolution of symptoms. In the prospective study, mobile phlebotomists collected whole blood, serum and a nasopharyngeal or oropharyngeal swab from each participant. Over a roughly 2-month period, participants in the prospective study had the option of providing additional blood draws and questionnaires. Prospective study blood samples were shipped either frozen or at room temperature before DNA extraction. What the study reported, not specific to this receptor: Clinical and demographic metadata were provided uncurated, with the amount varying by source and participant.

This chain joins TRBV7-9 to TRBJ2-1; 11 central nucleotides agree with TRBD2. The sample consisted of PBMCs or T cells enriched from blood (not recorded which). The sequence derives from a woman aged 60-75 years who had recovered from COVID-19. The DNA sequence is TGTGCCAGCAGCTTAAACCTAGCGGGAGGTAATGAGCAGTTCTTC. This translates into CASSLNLAGGNEQFF.